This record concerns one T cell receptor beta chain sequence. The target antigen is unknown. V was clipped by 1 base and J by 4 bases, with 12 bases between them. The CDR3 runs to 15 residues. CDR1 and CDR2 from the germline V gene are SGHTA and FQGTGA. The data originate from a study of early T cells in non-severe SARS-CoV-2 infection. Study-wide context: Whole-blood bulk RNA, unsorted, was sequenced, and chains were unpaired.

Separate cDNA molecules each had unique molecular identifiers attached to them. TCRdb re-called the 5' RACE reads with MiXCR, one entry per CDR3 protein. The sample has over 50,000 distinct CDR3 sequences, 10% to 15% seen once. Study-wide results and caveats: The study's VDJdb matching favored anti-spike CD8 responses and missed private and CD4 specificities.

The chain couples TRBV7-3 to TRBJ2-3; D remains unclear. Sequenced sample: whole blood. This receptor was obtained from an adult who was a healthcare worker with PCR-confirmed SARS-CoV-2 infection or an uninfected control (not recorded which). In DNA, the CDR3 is TGTGCCAGCAGCTTAAACGGGTATAGGGCAGATACGCAGTATTTT. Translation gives CASSLNGYRADTQYF.